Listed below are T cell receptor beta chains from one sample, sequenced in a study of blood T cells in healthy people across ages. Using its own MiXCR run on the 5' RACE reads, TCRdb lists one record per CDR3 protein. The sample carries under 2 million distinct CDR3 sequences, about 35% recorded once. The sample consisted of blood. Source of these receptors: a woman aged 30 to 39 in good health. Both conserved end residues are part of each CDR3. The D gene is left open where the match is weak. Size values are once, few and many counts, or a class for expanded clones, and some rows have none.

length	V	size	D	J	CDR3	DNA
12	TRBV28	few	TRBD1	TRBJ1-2	CASSPGGLGYTF	TGTGCCAGCAGTCCAGGGGGGTTGGGCTACACCTTC
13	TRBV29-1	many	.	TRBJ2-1	CSVERRGDNEQFF	TGCAGCGTTGAACGGCGGGGAGACAATGAGCAGTTCTTC
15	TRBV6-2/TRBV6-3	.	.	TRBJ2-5	CASSYWGEKHETQYF	TGTGCCAGCAGTTATTGGGGGGAGAAGCACGAGACCCAGTACTTC
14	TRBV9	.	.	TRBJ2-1	CASSVGGAYQEQFF	TGTGCCAGCAGCGTAGGGGGGGCATATCAGGAGCAGTTCTTC
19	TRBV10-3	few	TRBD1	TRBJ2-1	CAISDLAAGTGRSYNEQFF	TGTGCCATCAGTGACCTAGCCGCCGGGACAGGACGCTCCTACAATGAGCAGTTCTTC
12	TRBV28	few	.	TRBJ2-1	CASYASSGEQFF	TGTGCCAGCTATGCGTCCTCGGGAGAGCAGTTCTTC
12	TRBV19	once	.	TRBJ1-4	CASTYAGEKLFF	TGTGCCAGTACGTACGCAGGGGAAAAACTGTTTTTT
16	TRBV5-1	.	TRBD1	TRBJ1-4	CASSLGQGAIAEKLFF	TGCGCCAGCAGCTTGGGCCAGGGGGCGATAGCTGAAAAACTGTTTTTT
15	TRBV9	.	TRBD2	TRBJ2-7	CASSVGPGEGNEQYF	TGTGCCAGCAGCGTAGGGCCGGGGGAGGGGAACGAGCAGTACTTC
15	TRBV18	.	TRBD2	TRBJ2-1	CASSSAAGGGNEQFF	TGTGCCAGCTCATCTGCAGCGGGAGGGGGCAATGAGCAGTTCTTC
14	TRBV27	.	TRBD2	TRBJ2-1	CATMVAGGDNEQFF	TGTGCCACCATGGTGGCGGGAGGGGACAATGAGCAGTTCTTC
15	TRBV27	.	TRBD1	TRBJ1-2	CASSSAGTGWDGYTF	TGTGCCAGCAGTTCCGCCGGGACAGGGTGGGATGGCTACACCTTC
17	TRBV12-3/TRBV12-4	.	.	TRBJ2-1	CASSSVEGSGRYNEQFF	TGTGCCAGCAGTTCCGTCGAAGGCTCGGGGAGGTACAATGAGCAGTTCTTC
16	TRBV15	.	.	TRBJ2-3	CATSIGLADYSDTQYF	TGTGCCACCAGCATAGGACTCGCAGACTACTCAGATACGCAGTATTTT
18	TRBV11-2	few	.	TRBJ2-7	CASSSTPYREEMSYEQYF	TGTGCCAGCAGCTCCACGCCCTACAGGGAGGAAATGTCCTACGAGCAGTACTTC
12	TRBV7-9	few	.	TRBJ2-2	CASSPVAGELFF	TGTGCCAGCAGCCCGGTAGCCGGGGAGCTGTTTTTT
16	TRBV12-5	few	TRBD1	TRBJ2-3	CASGLVPGQAGDTQYF	TGTGCTAGTGGTTTGGTCCCGGGACAGGCAGGAGATACGCAGTATTTT
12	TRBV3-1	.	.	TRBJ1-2	CASSHYGSGYTF	TGTGCCAGCAGCCATTATGGATCAGGCTACACCTTC
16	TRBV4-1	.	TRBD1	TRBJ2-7	CASSQPKGAATYEQYF	TGCGCCAGCAGCCAACCTAAGGGGGCTGCCACCTACGAGCAGTACTTC
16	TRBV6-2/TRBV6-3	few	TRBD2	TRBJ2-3	CASSVIGTSEADTQYF	TGTGCCAGCAGTGTCATCGGGACTAGCGAAGCAGATACGCAGTATTTT
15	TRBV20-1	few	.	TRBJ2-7	CSARSLVDSYYEQYF	TGCAGTGCTAGATCCCTAGTGGACTCTTACTACGAGCAGTACTTC
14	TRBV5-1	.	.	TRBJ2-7	CAGSLTGDTYEQYF	TGCGCCGGCAGCTTGACTGGAGATACCTACGAGCAGTACTTC